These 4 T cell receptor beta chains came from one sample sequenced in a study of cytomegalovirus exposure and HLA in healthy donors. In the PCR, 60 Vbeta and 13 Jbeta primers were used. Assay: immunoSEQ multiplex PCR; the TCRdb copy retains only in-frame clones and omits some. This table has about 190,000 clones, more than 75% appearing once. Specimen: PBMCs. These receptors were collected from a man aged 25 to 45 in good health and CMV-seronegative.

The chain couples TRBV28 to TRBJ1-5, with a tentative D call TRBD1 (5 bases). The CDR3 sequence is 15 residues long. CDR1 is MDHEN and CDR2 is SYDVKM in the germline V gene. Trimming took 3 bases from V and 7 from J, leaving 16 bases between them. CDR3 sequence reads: CASSFRRGKPQPQHF. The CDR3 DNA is TGTGCCAGCAGTTTCAGGAGGGGAAAGCCGCAGCCCCAGCATTTT.

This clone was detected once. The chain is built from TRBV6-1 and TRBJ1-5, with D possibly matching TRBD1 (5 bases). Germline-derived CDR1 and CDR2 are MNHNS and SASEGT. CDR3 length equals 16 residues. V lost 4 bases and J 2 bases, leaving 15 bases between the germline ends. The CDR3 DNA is TGTGCCAGCAGTGCTAAAGGGGATTGGGGCAATCAGCCCCAGCATTTT. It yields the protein CASSAKGDWGNQPQHF.

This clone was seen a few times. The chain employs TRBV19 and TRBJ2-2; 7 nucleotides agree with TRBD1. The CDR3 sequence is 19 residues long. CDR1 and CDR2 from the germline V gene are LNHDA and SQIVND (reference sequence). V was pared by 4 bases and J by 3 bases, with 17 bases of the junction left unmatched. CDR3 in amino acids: CASSTSIAFLGQHTGELFF. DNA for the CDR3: TGTGCCAGTAGTACCTCAATCGCGTTCCTGGGACAGCACACCGGGGAGCTGTTTTTT. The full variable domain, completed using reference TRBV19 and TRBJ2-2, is DGGITQSPKYLFRKEGQNVTLSCEQNLNHDAMYWYRQDPGQGLRLIYYSQIVNDFQKGDIAEGYSVSREKKESFPLTVTSAQKNPTAFYLCASSTSIAFLGQHTGELFFGEGSRLTVL.

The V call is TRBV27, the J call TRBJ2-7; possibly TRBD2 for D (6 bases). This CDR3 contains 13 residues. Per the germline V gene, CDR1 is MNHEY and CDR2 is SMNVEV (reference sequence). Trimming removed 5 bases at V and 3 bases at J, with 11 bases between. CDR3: CASSPRGIYEQYF. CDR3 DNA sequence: TGTGCCAGCAGTCCCCGGGGGATCTACGAGCAGTACTTC.